The 13 T cell receptor beta chains in this list originate from one sample, sequenced in a study of OX40 agonist ivuxolimab in advanced cancers. Sequencing used immunoSEQ multiplex PCR; TCRdb keeps in-frame clones, though not all of them. The sample includes roughly 60,000 clones, about 89% of them seen just once. Sequenced material: CD4+ or CD8+ T cells sorted from blood, taken in a trial of the OX40 agonist ivuxolimab. The receptors shown here come from an adult with an advanced solid tumor such as melanoma, head and neck, liver or kidney cancer.

The DNA for the CDR3 is TGTGCCAGTAGAAACAGGGAAACGAACACTGAAGCTTTCTTT. Translated: CASRNRETNTEAFF. V and J are TRBV19 and TRBJ1-1; TRBD1 might be the D (6 bases). The CDR3 spans 14 residues. Trimming took 6 bases from V and 1 from J, leaving 12 bases between them. Per the germline V gene, CDR1 is LNHDA and CDR2 is SQIVND (reference sequence). The full variable domain, completed using reference TRBV19 and TRBJ1-1, is DGGITQSPKYLFRKEGQNVTLSCEQNLNHDAMYWYRQDPGQGLRLIYYSQIVNDFQKGDIAEGYSVSREKKESFPLTVTSAQKNPTAFYLCASRNRETNTEAFFGQGTRLTVV.

The chain carries TRBV25-1 and TRBJ1-4, with D hard to call. The CDR3 has 15 residues. Germline CDR1 is MGHDK and CDR2 is SYGVNS. The ends were cut back, 1 base at V and 8 bases at J, with 14 bases in the middle. The CDR3 protein is CASSELRPLMEKLFF. The CDR3 DNA is TGTGCCAGCAGTGAATTGAGGCCCCTTATGGAAAAACTGTTTTTT.

The V call is TRBV5-3, the J call TRBJ2-4; D unclear. TRBV5-3 is an ORF, and what it does is uncertain. The CDR3 has 14 residues. V was trimmed by 8 bases and J by 1 base, leaving 13 bases between them. In DNA form, the CDR3 reads TGTGCCAGTCCCAATCCAAGGGCCAAAAACATTCAGTACTTC. Its translation: CASPNPRAKNIQYF.

The V gene is TRBV27, the J gene TRBJ1-1; a weak D match, TRBD1 (6 bases). Germline V gene sequence: CDR1 MNHEY, CDR2 SMNVEV (reference sequence). This CDR3 is built from 16 residues. Trimming pared 0 bases from V and 1 base from J, leaving 12 bases between. Here the CDR3 DNA reads TGTGCCAGCAGTTTATCCCCAACAGGGACGAACACTGAAGCTTTCTTT. Translation gives CASSLSPTGTNTEAFF.

The chain links TRBV6-5 to TRBJ1-4; 10 nucleotides line up with TRBD1. The CDR3 covers 14 residues. In germline, CDR1 is MNHEY, CDR2 SVGAGI. The V and J ends lost 6 bases and 12 bases, in that order; junction bases with no gene match: 10. The CDR3 is CASRADRGPGELFF. CDR3 DNA: TGTGCCAGCAGGGCAGACAGGGGGCCTGGGGAACTGTTTTTT.

V is TRBV5-6 and J is TRBJ1-3, with a possible D match to TRBD1 (6 bases). Germline V gene data show CDR1 as SGHDT and CDR2 as YYEEEE. This CDR3 has 13 residues. Trimming removed 4 bases at V and 3 bases at J, with 8 bases between. As DNA, the CDR3 is TGTGCCAGCAGCATCAGGGGTGGAAACACCATATATTTT. This translates into CASSIRGGNTIYF.

This sequence joins TRBV4-1 and TRBJ2-1, with TRBD2 identical over 9 bases. V dropped 4 bases and J dropped 2; count of bases not matched to a gene: 6. Looked up from germline, CDR1 is MGHRA and CDR2 is YSYEKL. The CDR3 spans 16 residues. DNA for the CDR3: TGCGCCAGCAGCCTCCTCGCGGGAGGGACCTACAATGAGCAGTTCTTC. Its protein product is CASSLLAGGTYNEQFF.

V and J are TRBV7-2 and TRBJ2-7; TRBD2 agrees at 8 bases. V shed 5 bases, J shed 6 bases, and the junction held 6 bases outside the gene matches. Germline V lookup: CDR1 SGHTA, CDR2 FQGNSA. This CDR3 has 13 residues. The CDR3 sequence: CASSTGTSREQYF. The CDR3 DNA sequence: TGTGCCAGCAGCACCGGGACTAGTCGCGAGCAGTACTTC.

The V gene is TRBV5-1, the J gene TRBJ2-3, with 8 bases fitting TRBD1. The CDR3 extends over 16 amino acids. CDR1 is SGHRS and CDR2 is YFSETQ in the germline V gene. V was pared by 5 bases and J by 0 bases, with 8 bases of the junction left unmatched. The CDR3 DNA is TGCGCCAGCAGTGAAGGGCAGGGGGCCAGCACAGATACGCAGTATTTT. It translates to CASSEGQGASTDTQYF.

This clone has more than one count but fewer than ten. The chain joins TRBV29-1 to TRBJ2-3; TRBD2 is a possible D gene (5 bases). Germline V gene sequence: CDR1 SQVTM, CDR2 ANQGSEA. Trimming left V 0 bases short and J 1 base short, with 14 bases between. The CDR3 loop spans 16 amino acids. The CDR3 DNA is TGCAGCGTTGAAGATTGGGCTAGCAAGGGCACAGATACGCAGTATTTT. It specifies CSVEDWASKGTDTQYF.

The chain carries TRBV7-8 and TRBJ2-1; 8 bases are a match to TRBD2. With 5 bases clipped from V and 9 bases from J, the junction kept 15 bases outside the gene matches. The CDR3 is 16 amino acids. In germline, CDR1 is SGHVS, CDR2 FQNEAQ. CDR3 in amino acids: CASSPRGAGTSGEQFF. CDR3 DNA sequence: TGTGCCAGCAGCCCAAGGGGTGCCGGGACTAGTGGTGAGCAGTTCTTC.

The genes are TRBV10-3 and TRBJ1-1; 7 bases align to TRBD1. Germline CDR1 is ENHRY and CDR2 is SYGVKD. Germline trimming cut 0 bases from V and 5 bases from J; bases unmatched to any gene: 3. This CDR3 contains 14 residues. CDR3 sequence reads: CAISESDRVTEAFF. CDR3 coding DNA: TGTGCCATCAGTGAGTCCGACAGGGTGACTGAAGCTTTCTTT.

The V gene is TRBV2, the J gene TRBJ2-1; D uncertain. The CDR3 extends over 10 amino acids. Germline V gene sequence: CDR1 SNHLY, CDR2 FYNNEI. V shed 6 bases and J shed 6 bases, with 3 bases lying between them. CDR3 in amino acids: CASRSNEQFF. CDR3 coding DNA: TGTGCCAGCAGAAGCAATGAGCAGTTCTTC.